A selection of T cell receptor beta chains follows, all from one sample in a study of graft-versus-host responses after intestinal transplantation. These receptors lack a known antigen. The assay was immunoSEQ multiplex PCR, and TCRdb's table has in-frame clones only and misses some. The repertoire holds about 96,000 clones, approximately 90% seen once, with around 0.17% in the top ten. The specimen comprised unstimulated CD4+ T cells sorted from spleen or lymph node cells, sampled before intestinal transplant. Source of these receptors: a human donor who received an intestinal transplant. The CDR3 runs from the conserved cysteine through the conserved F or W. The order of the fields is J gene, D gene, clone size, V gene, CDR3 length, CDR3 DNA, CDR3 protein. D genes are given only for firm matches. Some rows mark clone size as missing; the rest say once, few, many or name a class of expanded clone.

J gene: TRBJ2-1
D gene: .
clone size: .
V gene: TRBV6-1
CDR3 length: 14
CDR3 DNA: TGTGCCAGCGTCGGAGGGAGTGTCTACAATGAGCAGTTCTTC
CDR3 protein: CASVGGSVYNEQFF

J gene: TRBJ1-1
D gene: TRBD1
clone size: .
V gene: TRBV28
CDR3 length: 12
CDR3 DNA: TGTGCCAGCAGTTATTCGGACAGGGACGTGAGTTTT
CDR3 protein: CASSYSDRDVSF

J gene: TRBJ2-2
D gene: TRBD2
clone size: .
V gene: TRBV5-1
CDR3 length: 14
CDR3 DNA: TGCGCCAGCAGCCCGGGACTAGGGCCCGGGGAGCTGTTTTTT
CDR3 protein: CASSPGLGPGELFF

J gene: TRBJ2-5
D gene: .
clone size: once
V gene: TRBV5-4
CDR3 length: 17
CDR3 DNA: TGTGCCAGCAGCTTGGGCACAGGGTTCCAGTTTGGAGAGACCCAGTACTTC
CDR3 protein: CASSLGTGFQFGETQYF

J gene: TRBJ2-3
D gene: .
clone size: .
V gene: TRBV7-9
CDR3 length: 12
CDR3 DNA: TGTGCCAGCAGCTTACTCGCAGATACGCAGTATTTT
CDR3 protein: CASSLLADTQYF

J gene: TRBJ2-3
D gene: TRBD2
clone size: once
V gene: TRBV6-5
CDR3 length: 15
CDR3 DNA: TGTGCCAGCAGTTACTCGGCGCTAGCGGGGGATACGCAGTATTTT
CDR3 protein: CASSYSALAGDTQYF

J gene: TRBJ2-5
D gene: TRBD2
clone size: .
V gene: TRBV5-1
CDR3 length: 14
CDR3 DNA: TGCGCCAGCAGCTCAACTAGCGCCCAAGAGACCCAGTACTTC
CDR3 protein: CASSSTSAQETQYF

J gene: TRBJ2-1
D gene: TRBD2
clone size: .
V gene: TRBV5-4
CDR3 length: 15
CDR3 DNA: TGTGCCAGCAGCTTAACTAGCGGGACCTACAATGAGCAGTTCTTC
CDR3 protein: CASSLTSGTYNEQFF

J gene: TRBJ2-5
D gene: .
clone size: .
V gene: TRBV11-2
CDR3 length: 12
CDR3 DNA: TGTGCCAGCAGCCGTTACCAAGAGACCCAGTACTTC
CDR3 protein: CASSRYQETQYF

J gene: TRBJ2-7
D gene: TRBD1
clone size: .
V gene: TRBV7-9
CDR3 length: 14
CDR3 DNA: TGTGCCAGCAGCTTAGGACAGGGGGCCTACGAGCAGTACTTC
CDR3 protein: CASSLGQGAYEQYF

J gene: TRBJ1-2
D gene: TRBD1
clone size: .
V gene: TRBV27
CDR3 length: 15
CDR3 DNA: TGTGCCAGCACCTCCACCGGGACAGGGGGATATGGCTACACCTTC
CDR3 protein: CASTSTGTGGYGYTF

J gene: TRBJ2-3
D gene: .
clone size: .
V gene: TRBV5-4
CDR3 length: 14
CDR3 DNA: TGTGCCAGCAGCTTGCGGGGGGCGCATGATACGCAGTATTTT
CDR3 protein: CASSLRGAHDTQYF

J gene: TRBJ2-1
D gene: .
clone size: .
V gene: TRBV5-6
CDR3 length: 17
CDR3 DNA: TGTGCCAGCAGAGGGCCGAGGGAGGTTCGGTCCTACAATGAGCAGTTCTTC
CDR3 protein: CASRGPREVRSYNEQFF

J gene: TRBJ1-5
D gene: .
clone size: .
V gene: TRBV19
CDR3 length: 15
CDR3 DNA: .
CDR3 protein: CASSILASRSQPQHF

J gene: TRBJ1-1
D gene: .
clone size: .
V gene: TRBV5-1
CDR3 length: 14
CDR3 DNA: TGCGCCAGCAGCTTGGGAGGGGGGAACACTGAAGCTTTCTTT
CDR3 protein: CASSLGGGNTEAFF

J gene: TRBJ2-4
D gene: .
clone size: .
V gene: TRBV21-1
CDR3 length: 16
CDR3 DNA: TGTGCCAGCAGCAAGTCACCCGTCCAGGGGTCCGACATTCAGTACTTC
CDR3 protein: CASSKSPVQGSDIQYF

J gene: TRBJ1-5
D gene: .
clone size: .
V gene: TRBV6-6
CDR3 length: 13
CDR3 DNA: TGTGCCAGCATTGTCGGGAACAATCAGCCCCAGCATTTT
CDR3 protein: CASIVGNNQPQHF

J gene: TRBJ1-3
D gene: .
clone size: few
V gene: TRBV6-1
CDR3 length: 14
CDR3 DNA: TGTGCCAGCAGTGAACAGGGATCTGGAAACACCATATATTTT
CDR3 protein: CASSEQGSGNTIYF

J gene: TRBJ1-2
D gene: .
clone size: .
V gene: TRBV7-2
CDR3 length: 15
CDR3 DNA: TGTGCCAGCAGCACCCAGAGGGAGGGGAGTTATGGCTACACCTTC
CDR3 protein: CASSTQREGSYGYTF

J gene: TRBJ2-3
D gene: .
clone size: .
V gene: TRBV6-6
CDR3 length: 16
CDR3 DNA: TGTGCCAGCAGATCTGCGGGTAGCGGTACCACAGATACGCAGTATTTT
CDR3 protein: CASRSAGSGTTDTQYF

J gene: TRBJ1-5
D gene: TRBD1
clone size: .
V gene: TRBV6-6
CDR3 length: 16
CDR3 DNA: TGTGCCAGCAGTTATGGGCTCGGGACAGGCAATCAGCCCCAGCATTTT
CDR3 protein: CASSYGLGTGNQPQHF

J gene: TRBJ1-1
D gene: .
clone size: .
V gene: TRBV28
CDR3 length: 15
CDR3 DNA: TGTGCCAGCAGTTTATCAGGGCCCGGGAACACTGAAGCTTTCTTT
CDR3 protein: CASSLSGPGNTEAFF

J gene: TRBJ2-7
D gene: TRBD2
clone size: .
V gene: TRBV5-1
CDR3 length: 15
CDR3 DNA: TGCGCCAGCAGCTCGCTAGCGGGCCTCGAGGGCGAGCAGTACTTC
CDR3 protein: CASSSLAGLEGEQYF

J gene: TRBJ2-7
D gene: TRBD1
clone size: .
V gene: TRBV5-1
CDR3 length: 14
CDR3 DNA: TGCGCCAGCAGCTACGGGACAGGGCCCACCGAGCAGTACTTC
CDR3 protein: CASSYGTGPTEQYF

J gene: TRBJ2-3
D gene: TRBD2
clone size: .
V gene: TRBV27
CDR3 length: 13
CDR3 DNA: TGTGCCAGCAGTTTAAGGAGGGAGGGTACGCAGTATTTT
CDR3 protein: CASSLRREGTQYF

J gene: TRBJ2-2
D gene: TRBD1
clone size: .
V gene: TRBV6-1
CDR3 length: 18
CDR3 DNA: TGTGCCAGCAGTGATCATCACGGGACAGGGGGGAACACCGGGGAGCTGTTTTTT
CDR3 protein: CASSDHHGTGGNTGELFF

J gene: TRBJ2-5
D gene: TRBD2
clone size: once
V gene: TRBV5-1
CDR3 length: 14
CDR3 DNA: TGCGCCAGCAGCTTGGGACTAGCGGGGGAGACCCAGTACTTC
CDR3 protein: CASSLGLAGETQYF

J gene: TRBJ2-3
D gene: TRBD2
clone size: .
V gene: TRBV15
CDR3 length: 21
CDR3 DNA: TGTGCCACCAGCAAGATAGGAGGGTCTTGGGGGGTTAGCGGGGGCACAGATACGCAGTATTTT
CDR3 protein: CATSKIGGSWGVSGGTDTQYF

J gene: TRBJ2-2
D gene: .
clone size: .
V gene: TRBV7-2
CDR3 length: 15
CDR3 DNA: TGTGCCAGCAGCACGACCGCTAGGAACACCGGGGAGCTGTTTTTT
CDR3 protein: CASSTTARNTGELFF

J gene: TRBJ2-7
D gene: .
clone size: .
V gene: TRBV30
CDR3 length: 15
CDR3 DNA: TGTGCCTGGAGTGCGGGATCGAAGTACTCCTACGAGCAGTACTTC
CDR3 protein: CAWSAGSKYSYEQYF

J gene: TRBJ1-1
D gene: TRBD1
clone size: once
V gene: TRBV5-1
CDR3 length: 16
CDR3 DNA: TGCGCCAGCAGCTCCCGAGGAGGGACAGGGGGCAAGGAAGCTTTCTTT
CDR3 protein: CASSSRGGTGGKEAFF

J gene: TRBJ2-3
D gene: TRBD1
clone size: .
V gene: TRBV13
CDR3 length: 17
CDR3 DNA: TGTGCCAGCAGCTTAGCCCGGACAGGGACTAGCACAGATACGCAGTATTTT
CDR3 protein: CASSLARTGTSTDTQYF

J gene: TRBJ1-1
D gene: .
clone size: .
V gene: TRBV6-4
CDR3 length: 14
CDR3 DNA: TGTGCCAGCAGGGCTACCTGGCTAGGCACTGAAGCTTTCTTT
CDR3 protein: CASRATWLGTEAFF

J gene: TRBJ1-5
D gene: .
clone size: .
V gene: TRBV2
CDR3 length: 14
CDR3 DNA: TGTGCCAGCAGTGAAGAAGGGGCAGTCGGGCCCCAGCATTTT
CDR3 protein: CASSEEGAVGPQHF

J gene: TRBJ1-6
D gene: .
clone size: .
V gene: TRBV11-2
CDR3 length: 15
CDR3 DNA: TGTGCCAGCAGCCACTACAGGGTAGTGGACTCACCCCTCCACTTT
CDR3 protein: CASSHYRVVDSPLHF

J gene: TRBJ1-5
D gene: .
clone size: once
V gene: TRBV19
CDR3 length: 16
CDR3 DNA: TGTGCCAGTAGTAAGGGCGAACGGGAGCTCAATCAGCCCCAGCATTTT
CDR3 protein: CASSKGERELNQPQHF

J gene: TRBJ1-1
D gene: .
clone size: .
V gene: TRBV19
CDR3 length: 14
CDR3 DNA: TGTGCCAGTAGTAACCTACAGGGAGACACTGAAGCTTTCTTT
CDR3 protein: CASSNLQGDTEAFF

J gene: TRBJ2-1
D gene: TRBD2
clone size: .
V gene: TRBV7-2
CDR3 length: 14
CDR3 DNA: TGTGCCAGCAGACAAGGACTAGGAGGCAATGAGCAGTTCTTC
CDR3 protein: CASRQGLGGNEQFF

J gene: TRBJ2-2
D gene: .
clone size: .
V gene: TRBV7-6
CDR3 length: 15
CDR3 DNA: TGTGCCAGCAGCTTAGTTTACGGGAACACCGGGGAGCTGTTTTTT
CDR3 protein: CASSLVYGNTGELFF

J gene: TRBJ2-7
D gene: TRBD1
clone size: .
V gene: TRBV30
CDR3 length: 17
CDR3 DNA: TGTGCCTGGAGTGAACAACCAGAGACAGGGGCCTCCTACGAGCAGTACTTC
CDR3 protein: CAWSEQPETGASYEQYF

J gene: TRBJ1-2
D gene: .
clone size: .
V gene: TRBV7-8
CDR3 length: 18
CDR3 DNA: TGTGCCAGCAGCTTAGCGCGTTTCCCACAGGAAACTAACTATGGCTACACCTTC
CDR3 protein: CASSLARFPQETNYGYTF

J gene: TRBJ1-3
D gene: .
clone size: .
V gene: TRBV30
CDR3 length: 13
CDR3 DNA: TGTGCCACGACGACAGGCTCTGGAAACACCATATATTTT
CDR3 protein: CATTTGSGNTIYF

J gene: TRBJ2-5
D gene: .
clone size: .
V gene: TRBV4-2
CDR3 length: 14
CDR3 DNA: TGTGCCAGCAGCCACTTGGACAGCCAAGAGACCCAGTACTTC
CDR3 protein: CASSHLDSQETQYF

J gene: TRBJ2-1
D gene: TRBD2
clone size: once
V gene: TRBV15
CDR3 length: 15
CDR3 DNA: TGTGCCACCAGCAGAGCGGCTAGCGGCTACAATGAGCAGTTCTTC
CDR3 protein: CATSRAASGYNEQFF

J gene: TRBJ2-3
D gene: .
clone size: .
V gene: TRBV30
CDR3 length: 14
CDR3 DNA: TGTGCCTGGAGTGGGCGGTTATCCACAGATACGCAGTATTTT
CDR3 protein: CAWSGRLSTDTQYF

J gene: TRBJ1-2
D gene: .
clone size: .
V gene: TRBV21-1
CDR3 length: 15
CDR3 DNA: TGTGCCAGCAGCAAAGACAGGACACCCCTTTATGGCTACACCTTC
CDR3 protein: CASSKDRTPLYGYTF

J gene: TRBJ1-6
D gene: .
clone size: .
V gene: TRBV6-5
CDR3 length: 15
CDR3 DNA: TGTGCCAGCAGCCTAAGGAGCTCCTATAATTCACCCCTCCACTTT
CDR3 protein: CASSLRSSYNSPLHF

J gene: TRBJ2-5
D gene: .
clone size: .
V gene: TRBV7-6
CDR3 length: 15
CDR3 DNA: TGTGCCAGCAGCTTAGTTGTATTAGGGGAAGAGACCCAGTACTTC
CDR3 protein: CASSLVVLGEETQYF

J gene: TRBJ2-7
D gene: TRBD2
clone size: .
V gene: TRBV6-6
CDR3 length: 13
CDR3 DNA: TGTGCCAGCAGTGGGCGGGAGGGGTACGAGCAGTACTTC
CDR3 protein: CASSGREGYEQYF

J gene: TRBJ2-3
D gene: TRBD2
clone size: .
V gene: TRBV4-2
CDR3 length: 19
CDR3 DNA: TGTGCCAGCAGCCAGCTACGCGGGAGACTCGAAAAAAGCACAGATACGCAGTATTTT
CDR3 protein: CASSQLRGRLEKSTDTQYF

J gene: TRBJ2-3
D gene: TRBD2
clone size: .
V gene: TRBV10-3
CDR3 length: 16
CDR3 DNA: TGTGCCATCAGTGAGTCCAGCGGGGGGGATCAAGATACGCAGTATTTT
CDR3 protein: CAISESSGGDQDTQYF

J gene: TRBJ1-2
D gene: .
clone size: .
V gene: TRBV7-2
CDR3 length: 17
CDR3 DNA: TGTGCCAGCAGCTTGGGTTTTTTTACAGGAGGGGAGAATGGCTACACCTTC
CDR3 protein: CASSLGFFTGGENGYTF

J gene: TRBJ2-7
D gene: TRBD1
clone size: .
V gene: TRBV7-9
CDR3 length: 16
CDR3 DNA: TGTGCCAGCAGCTTAGCAACCGGGACAGGGGAGTACGAGCAGTACTTC
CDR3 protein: CASSLATGTGEYEQYF

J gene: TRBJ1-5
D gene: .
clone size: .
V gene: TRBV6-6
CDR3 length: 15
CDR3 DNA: TGTGCCAGCAGTTACGGGAGGGGAAGCAATCAGCCCCAGCATTTT
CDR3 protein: CASSYGRGSNQPQHF

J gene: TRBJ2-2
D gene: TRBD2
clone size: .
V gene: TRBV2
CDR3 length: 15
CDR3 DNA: TGTGCCAGCAGGGCGGGACTAGCGGGAGTGCGGGAGCTGTTTTTT
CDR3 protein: CASRAGLAGVRELFF